This section outlines one TCR beta chain sequence together with its context. The data were taken from a study of blood T cell repertoires in COVID-19. Whole-study context: Donors in the United States, Italy and Spain gave samples during acute or convalescent COVID-19. In each case, the material was cDNA or gDNA derived from T cells, B-cell-depleted T cells, or PBMCs.

Authors' processing steps: Amplification of reference gene primers was used by the study to estimate nucleated cell counts. Some clones are missing from TCRdb's copy, which holds only in-frame ones; the method was immunoSEQ multiplex PCR. That table gives V, J and clone size, and the DNA gave D and trimming. The sample carries hundreds of thousands of clones, approximately 78% recorded once. The germline V and J ends were trimmed by 2 bases and 3 bases, with 7 bases remaining between them. The germline V gene encodes CDR1 SGHTA and CDR2 FQGNSA. The CDR3 covers 13 residues. The source of this sequence is a woman aged 55-75 years with active or convalescent COVID-19. The V gene is TRBV7-2, the J gene TRBJ1-1; D perhaps matches TRBD1 (5 bases). Material: peripheral blood. Written as DNA, the CDR3 is TGTGCCAGCAGCTTACAGGGTGACACTGAAGCTTTCTTT. This translates into CASSLQGDTEAFF.